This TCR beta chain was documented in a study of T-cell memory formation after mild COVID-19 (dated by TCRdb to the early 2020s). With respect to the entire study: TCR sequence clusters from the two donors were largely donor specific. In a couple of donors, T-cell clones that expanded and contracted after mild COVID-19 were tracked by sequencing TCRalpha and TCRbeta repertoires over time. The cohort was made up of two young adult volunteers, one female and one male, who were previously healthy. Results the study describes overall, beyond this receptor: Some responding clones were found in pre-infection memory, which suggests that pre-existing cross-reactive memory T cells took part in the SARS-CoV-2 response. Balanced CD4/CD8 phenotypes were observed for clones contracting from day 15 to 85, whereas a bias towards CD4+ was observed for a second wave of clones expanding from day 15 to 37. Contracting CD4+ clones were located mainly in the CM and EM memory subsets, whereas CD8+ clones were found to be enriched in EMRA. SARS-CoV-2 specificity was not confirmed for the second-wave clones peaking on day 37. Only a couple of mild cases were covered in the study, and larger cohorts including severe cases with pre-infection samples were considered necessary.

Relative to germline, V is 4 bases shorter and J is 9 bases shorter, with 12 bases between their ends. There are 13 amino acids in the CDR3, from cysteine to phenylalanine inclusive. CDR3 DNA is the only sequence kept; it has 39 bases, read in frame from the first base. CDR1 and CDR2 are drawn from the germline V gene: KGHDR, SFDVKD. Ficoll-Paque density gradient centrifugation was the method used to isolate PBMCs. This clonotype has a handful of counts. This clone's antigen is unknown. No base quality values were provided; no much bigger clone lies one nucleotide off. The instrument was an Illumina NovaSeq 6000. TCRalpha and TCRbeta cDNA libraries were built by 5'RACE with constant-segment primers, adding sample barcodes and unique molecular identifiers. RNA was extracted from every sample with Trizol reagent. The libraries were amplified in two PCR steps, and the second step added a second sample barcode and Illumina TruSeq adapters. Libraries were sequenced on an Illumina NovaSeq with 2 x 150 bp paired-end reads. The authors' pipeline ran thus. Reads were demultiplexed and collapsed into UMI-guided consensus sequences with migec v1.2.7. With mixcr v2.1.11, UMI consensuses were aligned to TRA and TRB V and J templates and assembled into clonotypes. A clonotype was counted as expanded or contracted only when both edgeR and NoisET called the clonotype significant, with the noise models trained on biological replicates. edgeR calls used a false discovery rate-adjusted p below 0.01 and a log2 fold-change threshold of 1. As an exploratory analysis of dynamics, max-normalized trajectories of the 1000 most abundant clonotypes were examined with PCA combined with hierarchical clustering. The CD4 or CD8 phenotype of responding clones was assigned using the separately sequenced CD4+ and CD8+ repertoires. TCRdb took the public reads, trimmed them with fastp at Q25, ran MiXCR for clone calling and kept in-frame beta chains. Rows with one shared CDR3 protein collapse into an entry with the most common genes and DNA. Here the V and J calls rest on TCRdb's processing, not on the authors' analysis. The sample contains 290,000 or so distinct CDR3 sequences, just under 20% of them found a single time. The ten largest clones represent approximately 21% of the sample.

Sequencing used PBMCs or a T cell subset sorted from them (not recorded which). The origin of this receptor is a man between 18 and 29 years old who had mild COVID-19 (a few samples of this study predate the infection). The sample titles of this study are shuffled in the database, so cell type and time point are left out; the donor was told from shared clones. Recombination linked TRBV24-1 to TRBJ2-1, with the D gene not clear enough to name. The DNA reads TGTGCCACCAGTGACTCGGACGCGTCTGAGCAGTTCTTC. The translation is CATSDSDASEQFF.